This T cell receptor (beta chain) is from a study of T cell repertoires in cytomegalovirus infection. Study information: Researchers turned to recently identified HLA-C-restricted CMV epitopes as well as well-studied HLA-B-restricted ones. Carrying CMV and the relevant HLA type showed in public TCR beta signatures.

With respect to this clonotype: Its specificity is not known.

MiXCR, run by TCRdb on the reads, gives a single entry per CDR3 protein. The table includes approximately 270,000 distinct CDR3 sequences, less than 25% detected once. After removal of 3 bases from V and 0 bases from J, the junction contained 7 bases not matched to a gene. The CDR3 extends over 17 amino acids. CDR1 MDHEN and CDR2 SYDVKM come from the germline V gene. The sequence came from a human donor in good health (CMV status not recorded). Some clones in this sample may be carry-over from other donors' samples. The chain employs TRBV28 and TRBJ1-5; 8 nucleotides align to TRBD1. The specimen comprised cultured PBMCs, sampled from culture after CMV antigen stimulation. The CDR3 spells CASSFLDRAYSNQPQHF. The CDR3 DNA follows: TGTGCCAGCAGTTTTTTGGACAGGGCTTATAGCAATCAGCCCCAGCATTTT.